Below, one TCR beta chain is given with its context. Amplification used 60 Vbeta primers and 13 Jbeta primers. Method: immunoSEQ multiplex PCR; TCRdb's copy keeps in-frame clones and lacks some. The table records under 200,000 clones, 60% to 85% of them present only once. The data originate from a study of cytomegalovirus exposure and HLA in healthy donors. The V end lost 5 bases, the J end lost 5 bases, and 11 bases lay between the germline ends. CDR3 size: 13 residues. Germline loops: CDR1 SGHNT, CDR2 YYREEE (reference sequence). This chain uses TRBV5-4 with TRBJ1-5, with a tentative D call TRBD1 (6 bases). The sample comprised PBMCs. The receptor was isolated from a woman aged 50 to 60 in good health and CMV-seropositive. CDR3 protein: CASSLQGDQPQHF. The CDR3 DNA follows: TGTGCCAGCAGTTTACAGGGAGATCAGCCCCAGCATTTT.